This T cell receptor (beta chain) stems from a study of blood T cells in healthy people across ages. Note on this clonotype: One base away lies a much larger clone, so this may be a sequencing read error.

Then a second PCR, running roughly 7 to 11 cycles, was carried out with a sample-barcoded 5' primer and a J-beta primer mix. TCRdb fed the 5' RACE reads into MiXCR, producing one record per CDR3 protein. The data show around 900,000 distinct CDR3 sequences, under 35% seen once. The CDR3 totals 17 residues. CDR1 is DFQATT, CDR2 SNEGSKA, per germline (reference sequence). The sequence came from a woman older than 75 in good health. V gene TRBV20-1 combines with J gene TRBJ2-6, with D perhaps being TRBD1 or TRBD2 (5 bases each). Sequencing was performed on blood. For the CDR3, the DNA is TGCAGTGCTACCGAGGGTGCTGGCAACTCTGGGGCCAACGTCCGGACTTTC. The encoded protein is CSATEGAGNSGANVRTF.